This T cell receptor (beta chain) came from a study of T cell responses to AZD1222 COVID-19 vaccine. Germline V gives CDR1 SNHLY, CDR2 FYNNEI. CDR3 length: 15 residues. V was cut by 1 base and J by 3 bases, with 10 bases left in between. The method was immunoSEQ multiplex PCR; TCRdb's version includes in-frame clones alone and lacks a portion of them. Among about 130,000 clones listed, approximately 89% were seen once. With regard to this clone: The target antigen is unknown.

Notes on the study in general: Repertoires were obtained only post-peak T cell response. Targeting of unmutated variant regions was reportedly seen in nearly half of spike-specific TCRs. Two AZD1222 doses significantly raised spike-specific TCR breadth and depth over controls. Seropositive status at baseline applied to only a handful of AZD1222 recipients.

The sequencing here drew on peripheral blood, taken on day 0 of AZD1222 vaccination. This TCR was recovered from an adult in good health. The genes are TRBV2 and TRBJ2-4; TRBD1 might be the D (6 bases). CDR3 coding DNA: TGTGCCAGCAGTGAAGAGGGGGTCCTCAAAAACATTCAGTACTTC. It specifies CASSEEGVLKNIQYF.